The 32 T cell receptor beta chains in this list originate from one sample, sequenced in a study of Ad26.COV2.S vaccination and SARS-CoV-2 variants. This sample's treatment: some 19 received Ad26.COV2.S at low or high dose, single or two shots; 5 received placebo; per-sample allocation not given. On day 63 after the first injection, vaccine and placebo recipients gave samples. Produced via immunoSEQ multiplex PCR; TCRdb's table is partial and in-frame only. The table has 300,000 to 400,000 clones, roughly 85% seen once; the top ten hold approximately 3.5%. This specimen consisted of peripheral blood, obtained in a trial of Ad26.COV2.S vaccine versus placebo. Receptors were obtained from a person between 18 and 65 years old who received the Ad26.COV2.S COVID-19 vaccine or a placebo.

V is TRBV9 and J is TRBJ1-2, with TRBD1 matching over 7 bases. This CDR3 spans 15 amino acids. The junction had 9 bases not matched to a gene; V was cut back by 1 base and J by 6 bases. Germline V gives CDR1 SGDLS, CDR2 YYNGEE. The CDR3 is CASSVHPETGNGYTF. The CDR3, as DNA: TGTGCCAGCAGCGTACACCCTGAGACAGGGAATGGCTACACCTTC.

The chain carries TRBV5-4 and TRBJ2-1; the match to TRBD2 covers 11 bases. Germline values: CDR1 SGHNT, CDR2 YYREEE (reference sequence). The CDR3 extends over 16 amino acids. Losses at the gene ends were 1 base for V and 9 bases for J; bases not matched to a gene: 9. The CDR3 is CASSLLAGGLHGEQFF. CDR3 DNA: TGTGCCAGCAGCTTGCTAGCGGGGGGATTACATGGTGAGCAGTTCTTC.

The CDR3 region is CASSLFRGSYEQYF. CDR3 in DNA: TGTGCCAGCAGTTTATTCCGGGGCTCCTACGAGCAGTACTTC. V is TRBV28 and J is TRBJ2-7; D possibly corresponds to TRBD2 (5 bases). This CDR3 has 14 amino acids. The germline CDR1 and CDR2 sequences are MDHEN and SYDVKM. V gave up 1 base and J gave up 0 bases, with 7 bases separating them.

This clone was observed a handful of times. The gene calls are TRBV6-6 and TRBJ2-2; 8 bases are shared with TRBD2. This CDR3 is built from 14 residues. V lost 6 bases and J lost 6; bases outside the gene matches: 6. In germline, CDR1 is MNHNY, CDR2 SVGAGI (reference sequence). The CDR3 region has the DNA TGTGCCAGCAGGAGCGGGAGTGCAGCCGGGGAGCTGTTTTTT. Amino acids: CASRSGSAAGELFF.

CDR3 sequence: CASSRPADRYNEQFF. The CDR3 DNA reads TGTGCCAGCAGCCGCCCCGCGGATCGGTACAATGAGCAGTTCTTC. The chain combines TRBV3-1 (or the pseudogene TRBV3-2) with TRBJ2-1, with D unclear. Germline V gives CDR1 LGHDT, CDR2 YNNKEL (reference sequence). Trimming shortened V by 4 bases and J by 4 bases, and 14 bases separated the two germline ends. This CDR3 is built from 15 residues.

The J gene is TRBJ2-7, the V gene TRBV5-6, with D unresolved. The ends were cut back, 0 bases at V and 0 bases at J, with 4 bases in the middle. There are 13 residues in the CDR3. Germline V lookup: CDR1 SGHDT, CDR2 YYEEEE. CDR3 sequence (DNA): TGTGCCAGCAGCTTGGTCAACTCCTACGAGCAGTACTTC. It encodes CASSLVNSYEQYF.

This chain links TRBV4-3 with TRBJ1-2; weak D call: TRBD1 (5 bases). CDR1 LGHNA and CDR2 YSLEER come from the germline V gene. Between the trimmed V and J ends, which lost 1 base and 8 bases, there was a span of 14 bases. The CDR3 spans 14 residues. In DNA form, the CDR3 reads TGCGCCAGCAGCCAAGCGACAGCCACCTACGGCTACACCTTC. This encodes CASSQATATYGYTF.

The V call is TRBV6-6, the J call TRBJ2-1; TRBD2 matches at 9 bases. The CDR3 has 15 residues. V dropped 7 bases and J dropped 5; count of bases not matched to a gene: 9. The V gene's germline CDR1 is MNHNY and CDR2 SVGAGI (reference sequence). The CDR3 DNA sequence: TGTGCCAGCAAACCGGGCGGCGGGGGGGACAATGAGCAGTTCTTC. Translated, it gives CASKPGGGGDNEQFF.

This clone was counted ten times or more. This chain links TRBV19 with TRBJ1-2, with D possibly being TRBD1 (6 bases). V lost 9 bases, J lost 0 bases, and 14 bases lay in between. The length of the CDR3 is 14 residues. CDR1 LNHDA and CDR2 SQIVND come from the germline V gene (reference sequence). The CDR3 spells CASLSQGANYGYTF. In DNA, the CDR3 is TGTGCCAGCCTATCACAGGGTGCTAACTATGGCTACACCTTC.

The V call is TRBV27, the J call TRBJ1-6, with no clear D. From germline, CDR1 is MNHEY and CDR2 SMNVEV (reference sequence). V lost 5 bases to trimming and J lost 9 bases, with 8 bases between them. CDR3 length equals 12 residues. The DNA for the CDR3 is TGTGCCAGCAGTACCCTCAGTTCACCCCTCCACTTT. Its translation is CASSTLSSPLHF.

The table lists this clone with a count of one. The DNA of the CDR3 is TGTGCCAGCAGCTCAAGGACAGGGGTGGATCAGCCCCAGCATTTT. Amino acids: CASSSRTGVDQPQHF. V is TRBV7-2 and J is TRBJ1-5; the match to TRBD1 covers 9 bases. CDR3 length: 15 amino acids. The germline CDR1 and CDR2 sequences are SGHTA and FQGNSA. Losses at the gene ends were 4 bases for V and 5 bases for J; bases not matched to a gene: 6.

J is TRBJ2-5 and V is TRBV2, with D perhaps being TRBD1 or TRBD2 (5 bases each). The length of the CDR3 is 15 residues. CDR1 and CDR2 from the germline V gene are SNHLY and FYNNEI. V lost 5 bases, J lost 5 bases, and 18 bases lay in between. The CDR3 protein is CASSLLPQGGETQYF. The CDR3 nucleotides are TGTGCCAGCAGTCTGCTCCCCCAGGGCGGGGAGACCCAGTACTTC. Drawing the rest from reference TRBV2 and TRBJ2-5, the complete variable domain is EPEVTQTPSHQVTQMGQEVILRCVPISNHLYFYWYRQILGQKVEFLVSFYNNEISEKSEIFDDQFSVERPDGSNFTLKIRSTKLEDSAMYFCASSLLPQGGETQYFGPGTRLLVL.

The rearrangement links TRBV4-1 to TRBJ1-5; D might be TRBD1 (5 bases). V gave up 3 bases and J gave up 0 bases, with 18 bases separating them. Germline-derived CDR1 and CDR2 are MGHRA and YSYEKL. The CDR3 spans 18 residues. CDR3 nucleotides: TGCGCCAGCAGCCATCCCGAGGCAGGGCAATATAGCAATCAGCCCCAGCATTTT. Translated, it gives CASSHPEAGQYSNQPQHF.

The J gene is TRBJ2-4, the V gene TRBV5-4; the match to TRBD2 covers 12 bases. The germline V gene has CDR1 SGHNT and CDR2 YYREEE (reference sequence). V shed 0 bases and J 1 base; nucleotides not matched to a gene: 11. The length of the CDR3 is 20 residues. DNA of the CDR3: TGTGCCAGCAGCTTGGCGCGGTCTAGCGGGAGGGCGGGTGCCAAAAACATTCAGTACTTC. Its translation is CASSLARSSGRAGAKNIQYF.

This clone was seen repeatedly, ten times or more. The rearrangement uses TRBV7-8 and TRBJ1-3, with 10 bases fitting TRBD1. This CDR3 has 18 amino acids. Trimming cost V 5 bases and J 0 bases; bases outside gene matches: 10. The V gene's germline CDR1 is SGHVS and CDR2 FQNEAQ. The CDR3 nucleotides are TGTGCCAGCAGCGGCCGGGACAGGGGACCTCTCTCTGGAAACACCATATATTTT. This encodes CASSGRDRGPLSGNTIYF.

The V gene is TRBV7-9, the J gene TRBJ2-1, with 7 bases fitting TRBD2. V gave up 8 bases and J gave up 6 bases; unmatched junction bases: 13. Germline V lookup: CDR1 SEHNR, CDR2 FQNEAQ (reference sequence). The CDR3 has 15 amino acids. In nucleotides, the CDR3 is TGTGCCAGCTCAATAGGGGAGGGATATTTCAATGAGCAGTTCTTC. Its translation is CASSIGEGYFNEQFF.

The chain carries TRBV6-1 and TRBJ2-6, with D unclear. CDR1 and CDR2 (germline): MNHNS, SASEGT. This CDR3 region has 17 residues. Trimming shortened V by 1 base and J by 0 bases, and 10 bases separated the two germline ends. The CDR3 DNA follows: TGTGCCAGCAGTGAAGTTGGGTCAGCCTCTGGGGCCAACGTCCTGACTTTC. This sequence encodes CASSEVGSASGANVLTF.

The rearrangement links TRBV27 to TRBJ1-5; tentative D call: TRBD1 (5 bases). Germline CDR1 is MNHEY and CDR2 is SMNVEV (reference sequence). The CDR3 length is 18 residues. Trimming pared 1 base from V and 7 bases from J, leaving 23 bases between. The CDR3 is CASSLFPPLGTTNQPQHF. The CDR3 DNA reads TGTGCCAGCAGTTTATTCCCTCCTTTAGGGACGACAAACCAGCCCCAGCATTTT.

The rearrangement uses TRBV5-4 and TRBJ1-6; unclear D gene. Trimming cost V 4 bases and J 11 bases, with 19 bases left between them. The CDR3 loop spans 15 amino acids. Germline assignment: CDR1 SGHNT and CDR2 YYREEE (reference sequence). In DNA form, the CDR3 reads TGTGCCAGCAGCACCGGAGGGCAGTCCTTACCACCCCTCCACTTT. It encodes CASSTGGQSLPPLHF.

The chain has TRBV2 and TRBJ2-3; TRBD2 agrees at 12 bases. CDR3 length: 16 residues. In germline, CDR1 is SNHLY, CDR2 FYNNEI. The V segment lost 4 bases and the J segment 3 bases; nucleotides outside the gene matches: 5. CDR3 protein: CASSALLAGGTDTQYF. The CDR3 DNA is TGTGCCAGCAGTGCTCTACTAGCGGGAGGAACAGATACGCAGTATTTT.

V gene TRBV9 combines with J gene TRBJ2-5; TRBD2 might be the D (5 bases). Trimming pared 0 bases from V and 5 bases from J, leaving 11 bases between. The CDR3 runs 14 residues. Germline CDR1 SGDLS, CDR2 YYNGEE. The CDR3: CASSVARGGETQYF. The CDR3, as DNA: TGTGCCAGCAGCGTAGCACGGGGTGGGGAGACCCAGTACTTC.

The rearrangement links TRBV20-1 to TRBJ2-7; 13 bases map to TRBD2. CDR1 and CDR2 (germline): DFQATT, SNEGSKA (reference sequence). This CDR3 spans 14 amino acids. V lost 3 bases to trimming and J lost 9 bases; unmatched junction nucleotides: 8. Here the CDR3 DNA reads TGCAGTGCTAGTGGGTGGACTAGCGGGGGCGGGCAGTACTTC. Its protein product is CSASGWTSGGGQYF.

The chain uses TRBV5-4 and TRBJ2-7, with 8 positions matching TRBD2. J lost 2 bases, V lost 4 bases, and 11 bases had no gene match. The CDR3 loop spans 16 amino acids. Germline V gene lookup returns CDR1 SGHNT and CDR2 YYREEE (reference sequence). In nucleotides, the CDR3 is TGTGCCAGCAGCCTGGGGGTTAGCGGGGTAGCCTACGAGCAGTACTTC. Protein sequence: CASSLGVSGVAYEQYF.

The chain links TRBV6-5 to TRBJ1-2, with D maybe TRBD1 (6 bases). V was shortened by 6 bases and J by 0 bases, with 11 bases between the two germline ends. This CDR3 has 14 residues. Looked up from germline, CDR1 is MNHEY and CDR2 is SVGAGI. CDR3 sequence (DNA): TGTGCCAGCAGAACGACAGGCACTAACTATGGCTACACCTTC. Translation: CASRTTGTNYGYTF.

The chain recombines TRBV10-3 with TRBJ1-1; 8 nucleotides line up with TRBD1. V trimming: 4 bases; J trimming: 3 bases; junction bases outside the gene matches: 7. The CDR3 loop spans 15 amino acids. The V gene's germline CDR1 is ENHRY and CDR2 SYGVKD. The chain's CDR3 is CAISGKTGGDTEAFF. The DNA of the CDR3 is TGTGCCATCAGTGGGAAAACAGGGGGTGACACTGAAGCTTTCTTT.

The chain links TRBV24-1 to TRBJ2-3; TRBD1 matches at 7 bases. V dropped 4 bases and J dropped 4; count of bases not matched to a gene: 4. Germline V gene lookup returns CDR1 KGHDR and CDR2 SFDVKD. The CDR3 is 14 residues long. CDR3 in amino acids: CATSERGLSDTQYF. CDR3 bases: TGTGCCACCAGTGAGAGGGGGCTTTCAGATACGCAGTATTTT.

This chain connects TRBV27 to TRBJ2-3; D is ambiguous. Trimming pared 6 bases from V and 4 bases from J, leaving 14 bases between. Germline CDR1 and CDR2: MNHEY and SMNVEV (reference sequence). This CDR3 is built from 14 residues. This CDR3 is CASSPFAVADTQYF. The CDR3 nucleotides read TGTGCCAGCAGCCCCTTTGCGGTCGCAGATACGCAGTATTTT.

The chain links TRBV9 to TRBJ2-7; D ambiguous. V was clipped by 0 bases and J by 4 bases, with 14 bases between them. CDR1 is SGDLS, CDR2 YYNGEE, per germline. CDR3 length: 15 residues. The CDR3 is CASSVGPTPEYEQYF. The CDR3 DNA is TGTGCCAGCAGCGTAGGCCCCACCCCAGAGTACGAGCAGTACTTC. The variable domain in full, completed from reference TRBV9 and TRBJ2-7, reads DSGVTQTPKHLITATGQRVTLRCSPRSGDLSVYWYQQSLDQGLQFLIQYYNGEERAKGNILERFSAQQFPDLHSELNLSSLELGDSALYFCASSVGPTPEYEQYFGPGTRLTVT.

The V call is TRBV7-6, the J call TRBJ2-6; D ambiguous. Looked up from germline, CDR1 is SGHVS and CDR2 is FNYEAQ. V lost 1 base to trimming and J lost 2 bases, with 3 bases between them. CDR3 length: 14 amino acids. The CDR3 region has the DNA TGTGCCAGCAGCTTAGTGGCTGGGGCCAACGTCCTGACTTTC. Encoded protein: CASSLVAGANVLTF.

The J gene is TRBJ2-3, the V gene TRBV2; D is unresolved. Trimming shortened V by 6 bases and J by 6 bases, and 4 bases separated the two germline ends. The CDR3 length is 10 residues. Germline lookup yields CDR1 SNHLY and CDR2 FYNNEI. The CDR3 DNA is TGTGCCAGCAGGGCGGATACGCAGTATTTT. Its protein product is CASRADTQYF.

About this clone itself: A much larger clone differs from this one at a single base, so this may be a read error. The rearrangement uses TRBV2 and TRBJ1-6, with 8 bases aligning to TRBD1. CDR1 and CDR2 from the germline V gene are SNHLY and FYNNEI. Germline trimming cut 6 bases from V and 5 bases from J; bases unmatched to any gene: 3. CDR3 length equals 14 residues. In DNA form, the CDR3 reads TGTGCCAGCAGCCGGGACAGGAATAATTCACCCCTCCACTTT. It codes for CASSRDRNNSPLHF. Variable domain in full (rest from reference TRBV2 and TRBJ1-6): EPEVTQTPSHQVTQMGQEVILRCVPISNHLYFYWYRQILGQKVEFLVSFYNNEISEKSEIFDDQFSVERPDGSNFTLKIRSTKLEDSAMYFCASSRDRNNSPLHFGNGTRLTVT.

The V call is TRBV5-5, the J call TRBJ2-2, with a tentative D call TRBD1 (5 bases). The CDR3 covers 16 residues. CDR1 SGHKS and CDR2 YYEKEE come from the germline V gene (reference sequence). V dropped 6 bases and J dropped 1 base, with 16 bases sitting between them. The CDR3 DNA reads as TGTGCCAGCACCCCCACCGGGCAGGGGAACACCGGGGAGCTGTTTTTT. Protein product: CASTPTGQGNTGELFF. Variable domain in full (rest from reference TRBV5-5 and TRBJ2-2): DAGVTQSPTHLIKTRGQQVTLRCSPISGHKSVSWYQQVLGQGPQFIFQYYEKEERGRGNFPDRFSARQFPNYSSELNVNALLLGDSALYLCASTPTGQGNTGELFFGEGSRLTVL.